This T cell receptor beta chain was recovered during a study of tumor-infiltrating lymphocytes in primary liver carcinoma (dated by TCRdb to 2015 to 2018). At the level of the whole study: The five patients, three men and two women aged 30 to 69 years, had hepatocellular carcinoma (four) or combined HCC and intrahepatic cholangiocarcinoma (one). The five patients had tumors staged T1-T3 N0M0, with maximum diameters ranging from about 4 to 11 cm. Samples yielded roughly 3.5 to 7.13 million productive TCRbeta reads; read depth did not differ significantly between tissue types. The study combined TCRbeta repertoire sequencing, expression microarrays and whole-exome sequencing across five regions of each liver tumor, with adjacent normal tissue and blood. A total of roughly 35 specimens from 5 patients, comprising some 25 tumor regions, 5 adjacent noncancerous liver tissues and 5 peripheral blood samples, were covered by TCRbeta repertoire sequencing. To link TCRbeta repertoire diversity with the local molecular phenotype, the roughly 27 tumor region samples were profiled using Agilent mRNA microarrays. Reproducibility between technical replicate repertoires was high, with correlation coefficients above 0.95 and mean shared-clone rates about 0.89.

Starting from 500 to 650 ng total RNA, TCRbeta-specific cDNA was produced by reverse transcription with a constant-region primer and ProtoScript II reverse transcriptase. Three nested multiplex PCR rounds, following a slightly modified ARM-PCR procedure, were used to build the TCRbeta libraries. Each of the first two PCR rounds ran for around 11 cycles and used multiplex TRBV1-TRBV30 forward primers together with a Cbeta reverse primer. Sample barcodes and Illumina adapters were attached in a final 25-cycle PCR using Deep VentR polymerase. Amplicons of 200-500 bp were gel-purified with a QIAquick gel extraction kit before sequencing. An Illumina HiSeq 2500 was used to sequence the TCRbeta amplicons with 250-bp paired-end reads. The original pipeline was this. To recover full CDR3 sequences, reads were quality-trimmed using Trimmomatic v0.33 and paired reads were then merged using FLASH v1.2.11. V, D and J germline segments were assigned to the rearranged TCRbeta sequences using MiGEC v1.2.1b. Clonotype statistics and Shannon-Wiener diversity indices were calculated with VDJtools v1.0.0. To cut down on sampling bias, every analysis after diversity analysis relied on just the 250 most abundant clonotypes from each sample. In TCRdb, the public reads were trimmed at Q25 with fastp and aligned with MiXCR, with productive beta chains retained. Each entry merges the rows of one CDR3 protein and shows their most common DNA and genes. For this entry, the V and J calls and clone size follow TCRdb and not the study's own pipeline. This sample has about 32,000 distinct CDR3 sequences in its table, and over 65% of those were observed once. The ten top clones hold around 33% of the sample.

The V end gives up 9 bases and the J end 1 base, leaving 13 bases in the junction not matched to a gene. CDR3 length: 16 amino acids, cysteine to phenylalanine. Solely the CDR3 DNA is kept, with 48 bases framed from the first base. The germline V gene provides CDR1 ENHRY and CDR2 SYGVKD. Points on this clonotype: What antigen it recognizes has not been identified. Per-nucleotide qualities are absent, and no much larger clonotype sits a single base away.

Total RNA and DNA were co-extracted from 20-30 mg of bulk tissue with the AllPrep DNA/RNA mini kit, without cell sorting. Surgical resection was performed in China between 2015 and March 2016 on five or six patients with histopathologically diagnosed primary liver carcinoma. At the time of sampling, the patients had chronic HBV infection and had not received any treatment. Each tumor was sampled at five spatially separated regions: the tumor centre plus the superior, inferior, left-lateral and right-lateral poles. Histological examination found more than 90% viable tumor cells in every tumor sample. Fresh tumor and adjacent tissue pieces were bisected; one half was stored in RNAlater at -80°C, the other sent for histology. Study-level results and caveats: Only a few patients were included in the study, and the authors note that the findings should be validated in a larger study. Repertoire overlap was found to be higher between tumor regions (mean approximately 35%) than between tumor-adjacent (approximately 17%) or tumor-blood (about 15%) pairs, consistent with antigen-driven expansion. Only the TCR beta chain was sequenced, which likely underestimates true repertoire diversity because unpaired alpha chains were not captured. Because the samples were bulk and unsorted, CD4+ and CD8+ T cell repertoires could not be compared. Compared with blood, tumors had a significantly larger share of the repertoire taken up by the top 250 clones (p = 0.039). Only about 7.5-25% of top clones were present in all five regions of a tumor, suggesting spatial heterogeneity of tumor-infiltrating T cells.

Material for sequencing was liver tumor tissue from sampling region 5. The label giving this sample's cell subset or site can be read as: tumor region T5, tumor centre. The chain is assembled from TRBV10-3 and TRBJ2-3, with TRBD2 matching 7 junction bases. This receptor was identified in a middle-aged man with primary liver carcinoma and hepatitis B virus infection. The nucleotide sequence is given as TGTGCCATTAGCCGGGACTACCAATGGTGCACAGATACGCAGTATTTT. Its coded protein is CAISRDYQWCTDTQYF.